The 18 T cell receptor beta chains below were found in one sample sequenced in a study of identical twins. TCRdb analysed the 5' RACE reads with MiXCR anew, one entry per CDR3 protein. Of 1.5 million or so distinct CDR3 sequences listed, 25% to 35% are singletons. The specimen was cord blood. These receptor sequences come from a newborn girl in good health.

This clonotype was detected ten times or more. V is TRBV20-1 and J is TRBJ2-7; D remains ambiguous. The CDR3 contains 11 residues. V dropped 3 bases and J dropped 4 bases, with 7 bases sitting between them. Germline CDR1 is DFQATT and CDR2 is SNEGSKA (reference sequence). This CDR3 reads CSASEVYEQYF. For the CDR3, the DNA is TGCAGTGCTAGTGAGGTGTACGAGCAGTACTTC.

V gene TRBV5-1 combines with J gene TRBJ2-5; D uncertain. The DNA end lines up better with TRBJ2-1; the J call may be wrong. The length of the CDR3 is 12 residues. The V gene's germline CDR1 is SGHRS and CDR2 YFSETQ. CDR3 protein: CASWRVQETQFF. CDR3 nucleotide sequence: TGCGCCAGCTGGCGTGTACAAGAGACCCAGTTCTTC.

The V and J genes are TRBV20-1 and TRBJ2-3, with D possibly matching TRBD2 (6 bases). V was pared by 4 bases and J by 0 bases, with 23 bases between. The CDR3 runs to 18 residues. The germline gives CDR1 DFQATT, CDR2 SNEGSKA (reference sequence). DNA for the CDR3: TGCAGTGCTACTCCCCGCAGGCTGAGGAGGGCTAGCACAGATACGCAGTATTTT. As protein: CSATPRRLRRASTDTQYF.

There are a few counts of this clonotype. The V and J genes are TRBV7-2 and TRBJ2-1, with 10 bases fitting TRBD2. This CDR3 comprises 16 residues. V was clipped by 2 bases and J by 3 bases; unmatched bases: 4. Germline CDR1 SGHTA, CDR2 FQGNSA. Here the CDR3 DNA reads TGTGCCAGCAGCTTAATATCTAGCGGGGGCTACAATGAGCAGTTCTTC. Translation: CASSLISSGGYNEQFF.

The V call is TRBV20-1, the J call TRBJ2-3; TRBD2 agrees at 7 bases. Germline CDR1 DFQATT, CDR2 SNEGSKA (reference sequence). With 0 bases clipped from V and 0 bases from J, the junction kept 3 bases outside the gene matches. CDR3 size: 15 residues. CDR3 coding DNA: TGCAGTGCTAGAGACATCGGGAGGAGCACAGATACGCAGTATTTT. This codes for CSARDIGRSTDTQYF.

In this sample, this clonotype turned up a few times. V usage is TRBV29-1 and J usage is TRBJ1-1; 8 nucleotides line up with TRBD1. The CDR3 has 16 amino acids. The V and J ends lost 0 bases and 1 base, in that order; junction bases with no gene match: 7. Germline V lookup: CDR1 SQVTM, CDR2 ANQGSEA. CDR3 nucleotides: TGCAGCGTTGAAGATCGTCTACAGGGGGAGAACACTGAAGCTTTCTTT. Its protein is CSVEDRLQGENTEAFF.

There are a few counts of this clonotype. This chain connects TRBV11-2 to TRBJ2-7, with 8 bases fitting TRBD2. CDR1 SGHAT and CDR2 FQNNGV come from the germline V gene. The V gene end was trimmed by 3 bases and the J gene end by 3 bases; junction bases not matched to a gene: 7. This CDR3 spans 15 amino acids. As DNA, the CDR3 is TGTGCCAGCAGCTTGGAGCGGGAGAGCCTCTACGAGCAGTACTTC. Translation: CASSLERESLYEQYF.

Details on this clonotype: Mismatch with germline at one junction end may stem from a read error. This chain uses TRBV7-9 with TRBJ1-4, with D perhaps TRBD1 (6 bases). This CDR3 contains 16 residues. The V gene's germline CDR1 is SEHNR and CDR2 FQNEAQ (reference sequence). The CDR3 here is CASSYPEVGANEKLSF. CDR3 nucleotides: TGTGCCAGCAGCTACCCCGAGGTGGGGGCTAATGAAAAACTGTCTTTT.

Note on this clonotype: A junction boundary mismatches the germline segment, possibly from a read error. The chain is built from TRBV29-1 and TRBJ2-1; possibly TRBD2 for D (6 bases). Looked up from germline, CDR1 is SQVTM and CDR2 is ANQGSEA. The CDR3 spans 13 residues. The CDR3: CSVREQVYNEQLF. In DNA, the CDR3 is TGCAGCGTTCGGGAGCAAGTCTACAATGAGCAGCTCTTC.

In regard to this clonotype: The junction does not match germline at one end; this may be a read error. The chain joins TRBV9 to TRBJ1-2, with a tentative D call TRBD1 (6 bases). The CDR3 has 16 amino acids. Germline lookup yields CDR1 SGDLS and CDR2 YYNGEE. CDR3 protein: CASSVAGENANYGHTF. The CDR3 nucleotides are TGTGCCAGCAGCGTGGCAGGGGAGAACGCGAACTATGGCCACACCTTC. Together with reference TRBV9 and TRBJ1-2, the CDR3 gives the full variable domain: DSGVTQTPKHLITATGQRVTLRCSPRSGDLSVYWYQQSLDQGLQFLIQYYNGEERAKGNILERFSAQQFPDLHSELNLSSLELGDSALYFCASSVAGENANYGHTFGSGTRLTVV.

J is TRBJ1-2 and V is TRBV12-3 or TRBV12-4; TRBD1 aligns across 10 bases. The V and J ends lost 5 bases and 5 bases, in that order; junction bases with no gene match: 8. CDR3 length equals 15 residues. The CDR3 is CASSRDRGFSYGYTF. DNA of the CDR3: TGTGCCAGCAGTCGGGACAGGGGCTTCTCTTATGGCTACACCTTC.

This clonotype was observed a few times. CDR3 DNA: TGCGCCAGCAGGGTACTAGCGCACCCCGCAGATACGCAGTATTTT. It translates to CASRVLAHPADTQYF. This sequence joins TRBV10-2 and TRBJ2-3, with 7 bases fitting TRBD2. In germline, CDR1 is WSHSY, CDR2 SAAADI. The CDR3 consists of 15 residues. With 6 bases clipped from V and 4 bases from J, the junction kept 10 bases outside the gene matches.

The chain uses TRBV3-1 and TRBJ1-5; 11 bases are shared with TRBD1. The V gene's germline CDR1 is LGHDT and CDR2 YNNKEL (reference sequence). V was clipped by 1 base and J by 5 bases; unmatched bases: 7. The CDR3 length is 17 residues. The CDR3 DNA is TGTGCCAGCAGCCAAGGGTTGGGACAGGGGGTTTATCAGCCCCAGCATTTT. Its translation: CASSQGLGQGVYQPQHF.

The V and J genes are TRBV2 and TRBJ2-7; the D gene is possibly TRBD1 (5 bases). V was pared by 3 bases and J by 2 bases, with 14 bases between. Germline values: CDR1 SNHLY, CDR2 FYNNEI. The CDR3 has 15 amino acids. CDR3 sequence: CASSDQAGRPYEQYF. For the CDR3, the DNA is TGTGCCAGCAGTGATCAGGCAGGGCGGCCCTACGAGCAGTACTTC.

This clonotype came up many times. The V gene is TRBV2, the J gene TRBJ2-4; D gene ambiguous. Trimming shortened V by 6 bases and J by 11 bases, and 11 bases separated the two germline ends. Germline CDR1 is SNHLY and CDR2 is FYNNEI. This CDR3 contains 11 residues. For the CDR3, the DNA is TGTGCCAGCAGGATGAGTGGGGTTCAGTACTTC. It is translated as CASRMSGVQYF.

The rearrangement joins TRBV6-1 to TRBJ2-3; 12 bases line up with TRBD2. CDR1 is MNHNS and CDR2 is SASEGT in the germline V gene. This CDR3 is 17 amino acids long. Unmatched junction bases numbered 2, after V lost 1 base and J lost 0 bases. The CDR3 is CASSEVGTSGSTDTQYF. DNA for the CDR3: TGTGCCAGCAGTGAAGTAGGGACTAGCGGGAGCACAGATACGCAGTATTTT.

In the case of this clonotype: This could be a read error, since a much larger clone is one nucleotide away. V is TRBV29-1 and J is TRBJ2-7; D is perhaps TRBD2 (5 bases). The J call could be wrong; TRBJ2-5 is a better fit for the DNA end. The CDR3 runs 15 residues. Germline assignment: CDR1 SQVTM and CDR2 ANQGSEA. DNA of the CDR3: TGCAGCGAAGGCCGTGGGAGATCCTTAGGAGAGACCCAGTACTTC. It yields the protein CSEGRGRSLGETQYF.

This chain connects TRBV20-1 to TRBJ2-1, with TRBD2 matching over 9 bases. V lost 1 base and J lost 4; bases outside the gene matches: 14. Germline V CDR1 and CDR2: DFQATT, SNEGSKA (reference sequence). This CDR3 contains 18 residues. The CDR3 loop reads CSARVNSGSFSSYNEQFF. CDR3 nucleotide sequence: TGCAGTGCTAGAGTAAATAGCGGGAGCTTCTCCTCATACAATGAGCAGTTCTTC.